This TCR beta chain emerged from a study of regulatory T cells in long-lasting Graves disease (dated by TCRdb to the early 2020s). About the full investigation: In the newly diagnosed Graves' disease group, patients had been taking antithyroid drugs for less than 3 months. Patients with persistent Graves' disease were compared with patients with newly diagnosed Graves' disease using TCR sequencing and RNA sequencing of peripheral blood. The study was conducted in China and was registered as a clinical trial. A total of about 35 samples underwent TCR sequencing, from about 13 patients with persistent Graves' disease and 20 or so patients with newly diagnosed Graves' disease.

General study outcomes and caveats: More public clonotypes were shared among persistent patients (more than 2,500) than among newly diagnosed patients (just under 1,000). Preferential use of TRBV28, TRBJ1-2 and TRBJ2-5 was observed in persistent disease, whereas TRBV20-1 and TRBJ2-1 were favored in newly diagnosed disease. Peripheral blood alone was examined, since thyroid tissue, which constituted the primary lesion, could not be accessed. As a limitation, the authors acknowledged that the small sample size may reduce accuracy. Only the TCR beta chain was sequenced and analyzed. Compared with newly diagnosed patients, persistent Graves' disease patients had lower TCR Shannon entropy and fewer highly expanded clones, which suggests clonal expansion.

To prepare the library, multiplex PCR was applied. Reads for this sample came from an Illumina HiSeq 4000. To build TCR beta libraries, CDR3 regions were amplified by Arm-PCR using iRepertoire HTBI primers. Before sequencing, the PCR products went through gel purification. Per the source publication's procedure: Gene usage analysis of CDR3 amino acid clonotypes relied on the roughly 60 TRBV and 13 to 15 TRBJ segments identified across samples. Filtered high-quality paired reads were merged into contigs using COPE and FqMerger. BLAST was used to align contigs to IMGT TRBV, TRBD and TRBJ reference genes, with CDR3 defined following IMGT. Clonotypes above 0.1% frequency were classified as highly expanded clones. Shannon entropy served as the measure of repertoire diversity, while the Gini coefficient captured V-J evenness. A clonotype found in more than one individual was treated as public. TCRdb trimmed the raw reads at Q25, called clones with MiXCR and kept productive beta chains. Each record represents a unique CDR3 protein, reported with the most common genes and DNA among its rows. TCRdb, not the authors, supplied the V and J calls. The sample table contains roughly 360,000 distinct CDR3 sequences; only one count was recorded for around 11% of them. 15% to 20% of the sample rests with the top ten.

The sample's time point label, in plain terms: newly diagnosed GD, antithyroid drugs for less than 3 months. RNA was extracted from PBMCs in TRIzol for both TCR sequencing and RNA sequencing. Graves' disease was diagnosed according to American Thyroid Association guidelines. The patients came from an endocrinology department in Xi'an, China. Each patient gave approximately 9 milliliters of peripheral blood, collected in an EDTA anticoagulant tube. Ficoll Paque Plus density gradient separation was used to isolate PBMCs, and no further T cell sorting was performed. RNA quality was checked with an Agilent 2100 Bioanalyzer and agarose gel, and concentration with a NanoDrop 2000. This clonotype was detected ten times or more. Its target antigen remains unknown. No much larger clone is present one base from it, and per-base qualities are unavailable. Based on the germline V gene (reference sequence), the CDR1 and CDR2 sequences are SGHKS and YYEKEE. Ends trimmed: V by 3 bases, J by 0 bases; bases unmatched to a gene: 20. From its cysteine to its phenylalanine, the CDR3 spans 20 amino acids. Only the CDR3 portion is preserved as DNA: 60 bases, with reading frame beginning at the first base.

The sample also formed part of further work on T cells in Graves' hyperthyroidism and ophthalmopathy. The other study reports the following: Graves' hyperthyroidism was defined as stable when no progression to ophthalmopathy occurred over 18 months of follow-up. Hyperthyroidism patients were newly diagnosed, had a disease duration of under 2 months, and were aged 18 to 65 years. Any patient with an uncontrolled infection, another autoimmune disease, pregnancy or lactation was excluded. Diagnoses relied on clinical symptoms, serum thyroxine and TRAb, thyroid ultrasound and orbital computed tomography. A first-round RT-PCR of the TCR CDR3 used the HTBI primer set with the Qiagen OneStep RT-PCR kit. Most expanded thyroid clonotypes (frequency above 0.001) were also detected in blood, suggesting blood repertoires may reflect thyroid immune responses. A model built on a 13 V-J signature distinguished ophthalmopathy from stable hyperthyroidism, reaching about 89% sensitivity and 81.08% specificity in cross-validation and 80%/75% in testing. In validation, the model predicted progression to ophthalmopathy with roughly 66% sensitivity and 72% to 85% specificity, a median of about 6.7 months before onset. To identify TCR V-J signatures that set the groups apart, the researchers used a discovery cohort of 100 or so patients, made up of about 44 with Graves' ophthalmopathy and some 55 with stable Graves' hyperthyroidism. Prospective prediction of ophthalmopathy was tested in an independent validation cohort consisting of 18 to 20 hyperthyroidism patients and some 17 patients who later progressed to ophthalmopathy. The approximately 100 discovery patients were divided at random into training and test sets in a 7:3 ratio. The study also compared thyroid tissue and blood T-cell repertoires from roughly 6 Graves' hyperthyroidism patients. Once sampling was done, hyperthyroidism patients were given methimazole at a starting dose of 30 mg daily, whereas ophthalmopathy patients were given high-dose intravenous methylprednisolone. Libraries were constructed in a second round of multiplex PCR, after which size selection and purification were carried out. Libraries were sequenced paired-end with 100 bp reads on an Illumina HiSeq2000. SOAPnuke was used to process the raw data, throwing out any read that contained adapters or uncalled bases, had a mean Phred below 15, or lacked an exact constant-primer or identifier match. High-quality paired reads were merged with COPE v1.2.5, and unique nucleotide sequences were defined as clonotypes. MiTCR v1.1 was used to align the clonotypes against IMGT TRBV, TRBD and TRBJ reference segments. Analysis was restricted to V-J combinations with a frequency above 0.0001, which covered 99.2% of repertoires. A TCS score was defined as the ratio between F50 (clonal expansion) and ExV (chaos), using BLOSUM62-based TCRdist between CDR3 peptides within each V-J. Welch's t-statistics and random forest reduced around 550 V-J features to 10 to 15, which were used in a naive Bayes classifier (R e1071). Sample size was not statistically predetermined, and blinding of investigators to group allocation was not performed. The paper describes TCR Vbeta CDR3 sequencing of 120 to 150 peripheral blood samples, made up of roughly 45 ophthalmopathy patients, more than 70 hyperthyroidism patients and some 17 progressor patients.

The sequence came from a woman aged 18-29 years with Graves disease. Donor details come from another sample of the same person, matched by shared clones. The V and J genes are TRBV5-5 and TRBJ1-1; 7 bases in the junction line up with TRBD1. Sample: peripheral blood mononuclear cells (PBMCs), taken at new diagnosis, from a patient treated with antithyroid drugs. The CDR3 reads as follows: CASSSTIWRQGGIMNTEAFF. In nucleotide form, the sequence is TGTGCCAGCAGCTCCACTATTTGGCGGCAGGGGGGAATCATGAACACTGAAGCTTTCTTT. Reference TRBV5-5 and TRBJ1-1 proteins supply the regions before and after the CDR3; the full variable domain is: DAGVTQSPTHLIKTRGQQVTLRCSPISGHKSVSWYQQVLGQGPQFIFQYYEKEERGRGNFPDRFSARQFPNYSSELNVNALLLGDSALYLCASSSTIWRQGGIMNTEAFFGQGTRLTVV.